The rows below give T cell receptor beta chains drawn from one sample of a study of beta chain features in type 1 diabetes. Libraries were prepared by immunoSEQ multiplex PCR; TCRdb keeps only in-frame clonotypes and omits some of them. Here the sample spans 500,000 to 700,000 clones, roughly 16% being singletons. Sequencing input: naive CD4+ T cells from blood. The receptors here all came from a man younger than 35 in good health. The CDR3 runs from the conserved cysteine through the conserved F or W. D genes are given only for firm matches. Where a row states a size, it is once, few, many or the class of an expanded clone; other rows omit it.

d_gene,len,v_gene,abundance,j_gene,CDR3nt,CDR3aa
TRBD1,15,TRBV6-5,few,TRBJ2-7,TGTGCCAGCAGACTCCGGGACAGGGGACCCTACGAGCAGTACTTC,CASRLRDRGPYEQYF
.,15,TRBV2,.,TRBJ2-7,TGTGCCAGCAGGGCCCGAGGGGGTTTCTCCTACGAGCAGTACTTC,CASRARGGFSYEQYF
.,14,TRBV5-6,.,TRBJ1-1,TGTGCCAGCAGCTTGGCCAGGGTTTACACTGAAGCTTTCTTT,CASSLARVYTEAFF
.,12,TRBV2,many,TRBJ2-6,TGTGCCAGCAGTGCTGGGGCCAACGTCCTGACTTTC,CASSAGANVLTF
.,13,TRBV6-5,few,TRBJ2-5,TGTGCCAGCTCTAGAGTGGGGCGCGAGACCCAGTACTTC,CASSRVGRETQYF
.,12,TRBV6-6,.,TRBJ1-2,TGTGCCTCCAGGAGGGGGGACTATGGCTACACCTTC,CASRRGDYGYTF
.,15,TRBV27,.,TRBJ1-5,TGTGCCAGCAGCCAACTACGAAATAGCAATCAGCCCCAGCATTTT,CASSQLRNSNQPQHF
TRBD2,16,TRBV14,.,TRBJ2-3,TGTGCCAGCAGCCTCATAGCGGGAGGGGCGGCAGATACGCAGTATTTT,CASSLIAGGAADTQYF
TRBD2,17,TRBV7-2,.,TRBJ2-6,TGTGCCAGCAGCCCTAGGGGAGGGAGCTCTGGGGCCAACGTCCTGACTTTC,CASSPRGGSSGANVLTF
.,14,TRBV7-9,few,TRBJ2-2,TGTGCCAGCAGCCCGAAGGGGATTACCGGGGAGCTGTTTTTT,CASSPKGITGELFF
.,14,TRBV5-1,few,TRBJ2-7,TGCGCCAGCCGCCCAGGGGGGAACTCCTACGAGCAGTACTTC,CASRPGGNSYEQYF
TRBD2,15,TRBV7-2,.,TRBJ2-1,TGTGCCAGCAGCCGCCCTAGCGGGAGGGCCACTGAGCAGTTCTTC,CASSRPSGRATEQFF
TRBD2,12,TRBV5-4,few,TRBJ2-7,TGTGCCAGCAGCCCGGGGGGATACGAGCAGTACTTC,CASSPGGYEQYF
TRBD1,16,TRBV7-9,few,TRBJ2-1,TGTGCCAGCAGCACCCGGACAGGGGCAAGATACAATGAGCAGTTCTTC,CASSTRTGARYNEQFF
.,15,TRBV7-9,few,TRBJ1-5,TGTGCCAGCAGCCTACAGGGAAATAGCAATCAGCCCCAGCATTTT,CASSLQGNSNQPQHF
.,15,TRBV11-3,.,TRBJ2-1,TGTGCCAGCAGCTCGAGACAGGCCCAAATCAATAGGCAGTTCTTC,CASSSRQAQINRQFF
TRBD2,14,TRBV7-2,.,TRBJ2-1,TGTGCCAGCAGCCGGGGACTAGCGAGCAATGAGCAGTTCTTC,CASSRGLASNEQFF
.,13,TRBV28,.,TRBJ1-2,TGTGCCGCCACACAGGCGGTGGAGTATGGCTACACCTTC,CAATQAVEYGYTF
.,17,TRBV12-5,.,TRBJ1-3,TGTGCTAGTGGTTTGCCCCAGGATCCCCTCTCTGGAAACACCATATATTTT,CASGLPQDPLSGNTIYF
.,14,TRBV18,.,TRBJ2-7,TGTGCCAGCTCACCGGGAACCCTGGACTACGAGCAGTACTTC,CASSPGTLDYEQYF